Below, 4 T cell receptor beta chains from the same sample are listed, as sequenced in a study of patients and donors after allogeneic stem cell transplantation. A single record per CDR3 protein comes from TCRdb applying MiXCR to the RT-PCR reads. The data show about 230,000 distinct CDR3 sequences, with 13% to 15% seen just once and more than 9% held by the top ten. Sequenced input: blood, either unsorted or a sorted T cell fraction (not recorded which). Receptors were obtained from a human donor who was either an allogeneic HSCT recipient or a stem cell or donor lymphocyte infusion donor (not recorded which). It is not recorded whose cells these are; they may come from a transplant donor.

The rearrangement uses TRBV29-1 and TRBJ2-1; D is unclear. Germline V CDR1 and CDR2: SQVTM, ANQGSEA. Trimming left V 6 bases short and J 4 bases short, with 7 bases between. CDR3 length: 11 amino acids. The CDR3 region is CSVGLYNEQFF. CDR3 sequence (DNA): TGCAGCGTGGGATTATACAATGAGCAGTTCTTC.

This clonotype was counted between two and nine times. The chain uses TRBV23-1 and TRBJ2-7; D not certain. TRBV23-1 is designated an ORF whose function remains uncertain. Trimming pared 0 bases from V and 2 bases from J, leaving 14 bases between. CDR3 length equals 16 residues. The CDR3 nucleotides are TGCGCCAGCAGTCAATCAAATCAGGCAGAACCCTACGAGCAGTACTTC. Translation gives CASSQSNQAEPYEQYF.

This clonotype came up many times. The gene calls are TRBV6-5 and TRBJ2-7, with D perhaps matching TRBD1 (5 bases). CDR3 size: 16 residues. Looked up from germline, CDR1 is MNHEY and CDR2 is SVGAGI. Deletions cut 3 bases from V and 0 bases from J, with 15 bases between. The CDR3 DNA is TGTGCCAGCAGTTATGGAGACAGAGCTTCCTCCTACGAGCAGTACTTC. Its translation: CASSYGDRASSYEQYF.

This clonotype was seen more than once but under ten times. The chain joins TRBV24-1 to TRBJ2-3; TRBD1 might be the D (6 bases). The CDR3 is 15 residues long. Trimming left V 4 bases short and J 5 bases short, with 15 bases between. Germline V gene data show CDR1 as KGHDR and CDR2 as SFDVKD. The CDR3 sequence: CATSDQGLNLDTQYF. The CDR3 nucleotides read TGTGCCACCAGTGACCAGGGGTTGAACTTAGATACGCAGTATTTT.